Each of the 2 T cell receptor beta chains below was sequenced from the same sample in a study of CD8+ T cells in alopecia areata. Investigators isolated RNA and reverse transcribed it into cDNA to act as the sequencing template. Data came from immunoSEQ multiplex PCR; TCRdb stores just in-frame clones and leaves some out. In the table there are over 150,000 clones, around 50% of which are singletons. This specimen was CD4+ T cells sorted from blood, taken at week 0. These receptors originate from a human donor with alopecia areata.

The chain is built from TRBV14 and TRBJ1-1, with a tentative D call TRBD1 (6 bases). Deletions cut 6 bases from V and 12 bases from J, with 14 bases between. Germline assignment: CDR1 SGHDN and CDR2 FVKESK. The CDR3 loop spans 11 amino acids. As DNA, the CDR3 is TGTGCCAGCAGGTTAAACAGGGAAACTTTCTTT. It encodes CASRLNRETFF.

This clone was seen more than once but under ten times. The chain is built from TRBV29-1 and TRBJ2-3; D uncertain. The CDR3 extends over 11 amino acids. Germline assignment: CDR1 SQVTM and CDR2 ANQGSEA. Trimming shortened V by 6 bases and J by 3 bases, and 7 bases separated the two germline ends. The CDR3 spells CSVVNTDTQYF. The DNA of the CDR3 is TGCAGCGTGGTTAATACAGATACGCAGTATTTT.